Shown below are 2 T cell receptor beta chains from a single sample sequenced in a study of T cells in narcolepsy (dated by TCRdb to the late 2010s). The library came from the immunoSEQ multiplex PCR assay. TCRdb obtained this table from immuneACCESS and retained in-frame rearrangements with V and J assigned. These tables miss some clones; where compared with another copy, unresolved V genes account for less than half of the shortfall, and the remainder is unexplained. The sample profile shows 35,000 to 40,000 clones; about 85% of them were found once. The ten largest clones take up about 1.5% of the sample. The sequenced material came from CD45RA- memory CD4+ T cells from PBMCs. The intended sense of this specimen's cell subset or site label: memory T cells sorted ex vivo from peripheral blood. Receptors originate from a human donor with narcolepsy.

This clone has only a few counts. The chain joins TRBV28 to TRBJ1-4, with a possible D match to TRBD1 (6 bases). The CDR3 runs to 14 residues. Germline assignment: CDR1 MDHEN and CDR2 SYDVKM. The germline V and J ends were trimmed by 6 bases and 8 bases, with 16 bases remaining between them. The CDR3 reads CASRTGAGLEKLFF. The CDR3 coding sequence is TGTGCCAGCAGGACGGGGGCAGGGCTAGAAAAACTGTTTTTT. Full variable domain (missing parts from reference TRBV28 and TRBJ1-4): DVKVTQSSRYLVKRTGEKVFLECVQDMDHENMFWYRQDPGLGLRLIYFSYDVKMKEKGDIPEGYSVSREKKERFSLILESASTNQTSMYLCASRTGAGLEKLFFGSGTQLSVL.

CDR3 DNA: TGTGCCAGCTCGCACAGGGGTTACGAGCAGTACTTC. Translation: CASSHRGYEQYF. The chain is built from TRBV18 and TRBJ2-7; 7 positions agree with TRBD1. Germline CDR1 is KGHSH and CDR2 is LQKENI. V shed 6 bases and J 4 bases; nucleotides not matched to a gene: 3. This CDR3 is 12 amino acids long.